This T cell receptor (beta chain) was sequenced in a study of cytomegalovirus exposure and HLA in healthy donors. This clone was observed a single time. PCR used 60 Vbeta primers and 13 Jbeta primers. The protocol was immunoSEQ multiplex PCR, while the TCRdb copy is restricted to in-frame clones and leaves out a portion. Of 250,000 or so clones in the sample, about 81% were seen once. The source of this sequence is a woman aged 55-70 years in good health and CMV-seropositive. The sequencing sample was made of PBMCs.

This chain's CDR3 is CASSQDRAGGWETQYF. CDR3 DNA: TGCGCCAGCAGCCAAGATAGGGCGGGAGGGTGGGAGACCCAGTACTTC. V gene TRBV4-1 combines with J gene TRBJ2-5; 9 positions match TRBD2. Germline values: CDR1 MGHRA, CDR2 YSYEKL. The CDR3 is made up of 16 amino acids. With V trimmed by 0 bases and J by 5 bases, 7 bases remained unmatched.